These T cell receptor beta chains were read from a single sample in a study of T cell responses to AZD1222 COVID-19 vaccine. The protocol was immunoSEQ multiplex PCR, while the TCRdb copy is restricted to in-frame clones and leaves out a portion. The sample records about 150,000 clones, 90% being singletons. This specimen consisted of peripheral blood, obtained on day 0 of AZD1222 vaccination. These TCRs come from an adult in good health. The CDR3 runs from the conserved cysteine through the conserved F or W. D genes are given only for firm matches. Only some rows state a clone size, as once, few, many or a class for expanded clones.

CDR3 DNA: TGTGCCAGCAGCCAAGATACAGGGGAATTGGAGACCCAGTACTTC; CDR3 protein: CASSQDTGELETQYF; D gene: TRBD1; V gene: TRBV3-1/TRBV3-2; J gene: TRBJ2-5; clone size: .
CDR3 DNA: TGTGCCATCAGTGAGATGTTGCGTGAAAAACTGTTTTTT; CDR3 protein: CAISEMLREKLFF; D gene: .; V gene: TRBV10-3; J gene: TRBJ1-4; clone size: .
CDR3 DNA: TGTGCCAGCAGTTTATCGGGGAGAAGGGGTGAAAAACTGTTTTTT; CDR3 protein: CASSLSGRRGEKLFF; D gene: .; V gene: TRBV27; J gene: TRBJ1-4; clone size: .
CDR3 DNA: TGTGCCACCAGCCCGACGGATCCCTCCTACGAGCAGTACTTC; CDR3 protein: CATSPTDPSYEQYF; D gene: .; V gene: TRBV10-3; J gene: TRBJ2-7; clone size: .
CDR3 DNA: TGTGCCAGCAGCTGGGGACTGGACACCGGGGAGCTGTTTTTT; CDR3 protein: CASSWGLDTGELFF; D gene: .; V gene: TRBV7-2; J gene: TRBJ2-2; clone size: .
CDR3 DNA: TGTGCCAGCAGTTTATTAGGGGAGACCCAGTACTTC; CDR3 protein: CASSLLGETQYF; D gene: .; V gene: TRBV28; J gene: TRBJ2-5; clone size: .
CDR3 DNA: TGTGCCAGCAGCACTCCGGGACAGGGGGTGGGCTACACCTTC; CDR3 protein: CASSTPGQGVGYTF; D gene: TRBD1; V gene: TRBV28; J gene: TRBJ1-2; clone size: .
CDR3 DNA: TGTGCCAGCAGTCTAGGGACGGCGAACACTGAAGCTTTCTTT; CDR3 protein: CASSLGTANTEAFF; D gene: .; V gene: TRBV27; J gene: TRBJ1-1; clone size: .
CDR3 DNA: TGTGCCAGCAGCTTAACGAGAAATGGACAGGTCTCTGGAAACACCATATATTTT; CDR3 protein: CASSLTRNGQVSGNTIYF; D gene: TRBD1; V gene: TRBV11-2; J gene: TRBJ1-3; clone size: .
CDR3 DNA: TGTGCCAGCAGCTCCAGAGGGAGCTCCTACAATGAGCAGTTCTTC; CDR3 protein: CASSSRGSSYNEQFF; D gene: .; V gene: TRBV5-5; J gene: TRBJ2-1; clone size: .
CDR3 DNA: TGTGCCACCAGTGATTTGGGGGCCTTTGGGGAATACTTTAACTATGGCTACACCTTC; CDR3 protein: CATSDLGAFGEYFNYGYTF; D gene: .; V gene: TRBV24-1; J gene: TRBJ1-2; clone size: .
CDR3 DNA: TGTGCCACCAGCAGAGATGTGGGCGCTGTCACTGAAGCTTTCTTT; CDR3 protein: CATSRDVGAVTEAFF; D gene: .; V gene: TRBV15; J gene: TRBJ1-1; clone size: .
CDR3 DNA: TGTGCCACCAGCAGGGGGGGCACAGATACGCAGTATTTT; CDR3 protein: CATSRGGTDTQYF; D gene: .; V gene: TRBV15; J gene: TRBJ2-3; clone size: .
CDR3 DNA: TGTGCCAGCAGTTATGAACAGAGAACCGGCTACACCTTC; CDR3 protein: CASSYEQRTGYTF; D gene: .; V gene: TRBV6-5; J gene: TRBJ1-2; clone size: .
CDR3 DNA: TGTGCCAGCAGCTGGGACAGCTCCAACGTCGACACTGAAGCTTTCTTT; CDR3 protein: CASSWDSSNVDTEAFF; D gene: TRBD1; V gene: TRBV5-6; J gene: TRBJ1-1; clone size: .
CDR3 DNA: TGTGCCAGCACCCTTGGACAGGGGGCGCGAAATTCACCCCTCCACTTT; CDR3 protein: CASTLGQGARNSPLHF; D gene: TRBD1; V gene: TRBV2; J gene: TRBJ1-6; clone size: .
CDR3 DNA: TGCGCCAGCAGCCAAGCAGCGGGAGGCATGGGCGGGGAGCTGTTTTTT; CDR3 protein: CASSQAAGGMGGELFF; D gene: TRBD2; V gene: TRBV4-3; J gene: TRBJ2-2; clone size: few
CDR3 DNA: TGTGCCAGCAGTGAATCGGGGACAAGCCAAGAGACCCAGTACTTC; CDR3 protein: CASSESGTSQETQYF; D gene: .; V gene: TRBV25-1; J gene: TRBJ2-5; clone size: .
CDR3 DNA: TGTGCCACCAGTGACTCGACACTGAACACTGAAGCTTTCTTT; CDR3 protein: CATSDSTLNTEAFF; D gene: .; V gene: TRBV24-1; J gene: TRBJ1-1; clone size: .
CDR3 DNA: TGTGCCAGCAGTTACTCAGCGGATGAGCAGTTCTTC; CDR3 protein: CASSYSADEQFF; D gene: .; V gene: TRBV6-5; J gene: TRBJ2-1; clone size: .
CDR3 DNA: TGTGCCAGCCTACGAACGAGAGGACAGGGAAGGAACACTGAAGCTTTCTTT; CDR3 protein: CASLRTRGQGRNTEAFF; D gene: TRBD1; V gene: TRBV19; J gene: TRBJ1-1; clone size: .
CDR3 DNA: TGTGCCAGCAGCTCGGACAGGCTAACTGGCTACACCTTC; CDR3 protein: CASSSDRLTGYTF; D gene: TRBD1; V gene: TRBV7-6; J gene: TRBJ1-2; clone size: .
CDR3 DNA: TGTGCCAGCAGCTCCTCCAAGTCCTACGAGCAGTACTTC; CDR3 protein: CASSSSKSYEQYF; D gene: .; V gene: TRBV7-9; J gene: TRBJ2-7; clone size: .
CDR3 DNA: TGTGCCAGCAGCTTGGCCACGGGGGGGGTTAATGAAAAACTGTTTTTT; CDR3 protein: CASSLATGGVNEKLFF; D gene: .; V gene: TRBV5-4; J gene: TRBJ1-4; clone size: .
CDR3 DNA: TGCGCCAGCAGCCAACTTAGCGGGAGCAATGAGCAGTTCTTC; CDR3 protein: CASSQLSGSNEQFF; D gene: TRBD2; V gene: TRBV4-1; J gene: TRBJ2-1; clone size: .
CDR3 DNA: TGTGCCATCAGTGAAGTCAGGACTTCGAGCTCCTACAATGAGCAGTTCTTC; CDR3 protein: CAISEVRTSSSYNEQFF; D gene: .; V gene: TRBV10-3; J gene: TRBJ2-1; clone size: .
CDR3 DNA: TGTGCCAGCAGTTTACAGAATTTTTTGGGACAGTCCTACGAGCAGTACTTC; CDR3 protein: CASSLQNFLGQSYEQYF; D gene: TRBD1; V gene: TRBV28; J gene: TRBJ2-7; clone size: few
CDR3 DNA: TGCGCCAGCAGCCAAGTTAGCGGGAGTCTGATGTATGAGCAGTTCTTC; CDR3 protein: CASSQVSGSLMYEQFF; D gene: TRBD2; V gene: TRBV4-1; J gene: TRBJ2-1; clone size: .
CDR3 DNA: TGTGCCAGCACTGGGGGTGAAAAACTGTTTTTT; CDR3 protein: CASTGGEKLFF; D gene: .; V gene: TRBV12-3/TRBV12-4; J gene: TRBJ1-4; clone size: .
CDR3 DNA: TGTGCCAGCAGCACAACTAGCGGGAGTGATATGGCCTACAATGAGCAGTTCTTC; CDR3 protein: CASSTTSGSDMAYNEQFF; D gene: TRBD2; V gene: TRBV4-2; J gene: TRBJ2-1; clone size: .
CDR3 DNA: TGCAGTGCTAGTTGGCTAGCGGGAGTGAATGAGCAGTTCTTC; CDR3 protein: CSASWLAGVNEQFF; D gene: TRBD2; V gene: TRBV20-1; J gene: TRBJ2-1; clone size: .
CDR3 DNA: TGTGCCAGTAGCAAGGGTCCGGGATTGAACACTGAAGCTTTCTTT; CDR3 protein: CASSKGPGLNTEAFF; D gene: .; V gene: TRBV19; J gene: TRBJ1-1; clone size: .
CDR3 DNA: TGTGCCAGCAGTGAAGGTCGGGGGCTTTTGGTCAATCAGCCCCAGCATTTT; CDR3 protein: CASSEGRGLLVNQPQHF; D gene: .; V gene: TRBV2; J gene: TRBJ1-5; clone size: few
CDR3 DNA: TGTGCCAGCAGCGTTTTAGCGGGAGGAGGAGGGGAGTACGCCGAGCAGTACTTC; CDR3 protein: CASSVLAGGGGEYAEQYF; D gene: TRBD2; V gene: TRBV9; J gene: TRBJ2-7; clone size: .
CDR3 DNA: TGTGCCAGCAGCACAGGGGGCGGTAATCAGCCCCAGCATTTT; CDR3 protein: CASSTGGGNQPQHF; D gene: TRBD1; V gene: TRBV2; J gene: TRBJ1-5; clone size: .
CDR3 DNA: TGTGCCATAAAGGTGGGACAGGGGGAGTACGACACCGGGGAGCTGTTTTTT; CDR3 protein: CAIKVGQGEYDTGELFF; D gene: TRBD1; V gene: TRBV10-3; J gene: TRBJ2-2; clone size: .
CDR3 DNA: TGTGCCAGCAGCTTATTTGGGGGTGAGGAGACCCAGTACTTC; CDR3 protein: CASSLFGGEETQYF; D gene: .; V gene: TRBV7-9; J gene: TRBJ2-5; clone size: .
CDR3 DNA: TGCAGTGCTAGTTGGCCGAGCTCCTACGAGCAGTACTTC; CDR3 protein: CSASWPSSYEQYF; D gene: .; V gene: TRBV20-1; J gene: TRBJ2-7; clone size: .
CDR3 DNA: TGTGCCAGCACTCCGGGACAGCGTAATTCACCCCTCCACTTT; CDR3 protein: CASTPGQRNSPLHF; D gene: TRBD1; V gene: TRBV6-5; J gene: TRBJ1-6; clone size: .
CDR3 DNA: TGCAGCGTGGGACAGGGGGATTCACCCCTCCACTTT; CDR3 protein: CSVGQGDSPLHF; D gene: TRBD1; V gene: TRBV29-1; J gene: TRBJ1-6; clone size: .
CDR3 DNA: TGTGCCATCAGTAAAACACCAGGCCCTACAGCCCGATATGGCTACACCTTC; CDR3 protein: CAISKTPGPTARYGYTF; D gene: .; V gene: TRBV10-3; J gene: TRBJ1-2; clone size: .
CDR3 DNA: TGCGCCAGCAGCCAGTGGGACACCGGGGAGCTGTTTTTT; CDR3 protein: CASSQWDTGELFF; D gene: .; V gene: TRBV5-1; J gene: TRBJ2-2; clone size: .
CDR3 DNA: TGTGCCAGCAGCCAAGGCAGAAATCAGCCCCAGCATTTT; CDR3 protein: CASSQGRNQPQHF; D gene: .; V gene: TRBV3-1/TRBV3-2; J gene: TRBJ1-5; clone size: .
CDR3 DNA: TGTGCCAGCGGAGACAGGGTGAACACTGAAGCTTTCTTT; CDR3 protein: CASGDRVNTEAFF; D gene: TRBD1; V gene: TRBV2; J gene: TRBJ1-1; clone size: once
CDR3 DNA: TGTGCCAGCAGCCCTGGGACAGGGTTAGGGGGAGACACTGAAGCTTTCTTT; CDR3 protein: CASSPGTGLGGDTEAFF; D gene: TRBD1; V gene: TRBV7-2; J gene: TRBJ1-1; clone size: .
CDR3 DNA: TGTGCCATCAGTGAGTCGAGCGGGAGGGGTCTAAATGAGCAGTTCTTC; CDR3 protein: CAISESSGRGLNEQFF; D gene: TRBD2; V gene: TRBV10-3; J gene: TRBJ2-1; clone size: .
CDR3 DNA: TGCGCCAGCAGCTTGGCGGGGGCACAAGAGACCCAGTACTTC; CDR3 protein: CASSLAGAQETQYF; D gene: .; V gene: TRBV5-1; J gene: TRBJ2-5; clone size: .
CDR3 DNA: TGTGCCAGCAGCCAACTAGAACCGGGACTAGCGGGAGGAGGCTACGAGCAGTACTTC; CDR3 protein: CASSQLEPGLAGGGYEQYF; D gene: TRBD2; V gene: TRBV28; J gene: TRBJ2-7; clone size: .
CDR3 DNA: TGTGCCAGCAGCTCTACCCCGGTGGGTGCCCCCTACGAGCAGTACTTC; CDR3 protein: CASSSTPVGAPYEQYF; D gene: .; V gene: TRBV28; J gene: TRBJ2-7; clone size: .
CDR3 DNA: TGTGCCAGCAGCTTAGACAGGGGATGGGATGGCTACACCTTC; CDR3 protein: CASSLDRGWDGYTF; D gene: TRBD1; V gene: TRBV7-2; J gene: TRBJ1-2; clone size: .
CDR3 DNA: TGTGCCAGCAGTCTTCTAGGGGGCGGCTCTGGAAACACCATATATTTT; CDR3 protein: CASSLLGGGSGNTIYF; D gene: TRBD1; V gene: TRBV27; J gene: TRBJ1-3; clone size: .